This TCR beta chain was profiled in a study of OX40 agonist ivuxolimab in advanced cancers. Looking at the study overall: Ivuxolimab was administered intravenously to patients at 0.01 to 10 mg/kg every 2 weeks.

A note on this clone: Its specificity is not known.

The table came from immunoSEQ multiplex PCR; TCRdb's copy has only in-frame clones and leaves some out. Of 60,000 to 80,000 clones listed, about 91% were seen once; the top ten hold about an eighth. The CDR3 consists of 16 residues. Trimming removed 1 base from V and 0 bases from J, with 11 bases in between. Germline V CDR1 and CDR2: MNHNS, SASEGT. Study-level points and caveats: Clonal expansion from baseline to week 6 occurred in both CD4+ and CD8+ T cells.

This receptor was obtained from an adult with an advanced solid tumor such as melanoma, head and neck, liver or kidney cancer. Material: CD4+ or CD8+ T cells sorted from blood, obtained in a trial of the OX40 agonist ivuxolimab. The chain uses TRBV6-1 and TRBJ2-3; maybe TRBD2 (6 bases). The CDR3 here is CASSEVAGTSTDTQYF. The CDR3 DNA reads as TGTGCCAGCAGTGAAGTGGCGGGGACTAGCACAGATACGCAGTATTTT.